This TCR beta chain comes out of a study of identical twins listed by TCRdb under 2016. Context from the whole study: The study deep-sequenced TCR alpha and beta repertoires from monozygotic twins, unrelated adults of various ages and cord blood to test whether fetal clonotypes persist. To rule out contamination, the twin experiments were replicated at different times with different library preparation protocols.

The method behind the library was 5' RACE. These reads were obtained on an Illumina HiSeq 2000. A universal primer binding site was added through template switching, and the final cDNA carried a unique molecular identifier so that TCR cDNA molecules could be counted accurately. First-strand cDNA for TCR alpha and beta chains was synthesized from specific primers in the conserved constant-segment region. Each cDNA library was double barcoded, with a SMART-Mk sample barcode plus Illumina barcodes, to control for contamination. TruSeq adapter sequences along with Illumina sample barcodes were introduced in two successive PCR steps. Sequencing of the TCR alpha and beta cDNA libraries was done on the Illumina HiSeq platform using custom primers. The paper's processing steps were these. MiGEC was used to process raw reads and extract unique molecular identifiers, and MiXCR was used to find CDR3 positions. For each individual, recombination models were inferred using an EM algorithm with the repgenHMM and IGoR tools. Shared clonotype analysis was performed with the tcR package in R, normalizing sharing by the product of cloneset sizes. Out-of-frame nonproductive sequences were analyzed to study raw recombination free of thymic and clonal selection effects. TCRdb redid the processing of the public reads, applying fastp at Q25 and MiXCR, and retained in-frame beta chains. All rows with the same CDR3 protein become a single entry with the most common DNA and genes. What appears here as the V and J calls and clone size reflects TCRdb's work, not the paper's. This sample holds 550,000 to 700,000 distinct CDR3 sequences; 9.6% were observed only once. The ten largest make up 3% of the sample.

All donors were healthy Caucasians. The twin cohort comprised three pairs of female monozygotic twins, all aged roughly 18 to 29 years. Peripheral blood mononuclear cells were used as the source from which RNA for TCR libraries was isolated. The CDR3 goes from the cysteine to the phenylalanine over 17 residues. Of all the DNA, just the CDR3 is kept, 51 bases in frame from base 1. CDR1 and CDR2 are read off the germline V gene as SGHDN and FVKESK. V loses 0 bases, J loses 0 bases, and the germline ends lie 12 bases apart. This clonotype was recorded a few times. Its antigen target is currently unknown. The input lacks base qualities; no much larger clone sits a single base away. Broader findings and caveats from the paper: In monozygotic twins, recombination models systematically underestimated out-of-frame TCR alpha sharing, but the models matched the sharing seen between unrelated individuals. Compared with coincidental sharing between unrelated individuals, out-of-frame TCR alpha sequences shared between twins had an excess of sequences with low generation probability. Zero-insertion analyses could be partly confounded by invariant T cells such as MAIT and iNKT, though diverse VJ usage argued against such confounding for most clonotypes. Conclusions relied on cross-sectional statistical analysis, since the same donors could not be followed over many years. Fewer insertions were carried by abundant cord blood beta clonotypes; a weaker similar trend was observed in young adult naive repertoires, while no such trend was observed in memory repertoires. A weaker excess of twin sharing was found in beta out-of-frame sequences because the signal-to-noise ratio was lowered by fewer shared sequences.

This sample also belongs to another study, concerning yellow fever vaccine responses in identical twins. That second publication adds: The T cell response to vaccination in identical twins was reported by the authors to appear partly convergent and partly personalized. The study precisely tracked vaccine-responding T cell clones in identical twins.

The receptor was isolated from a woman aged 18-35 years in good health. The sample was PBMCs. The rearranged chain carries TRBV14 and TRBJ2-4; there is no confident call for the D gene. The CDR3 corresponds to CASSQDGRHLAKNIQYF. The DNA reads as follows: TGTGCCAGCAGCCAAGATGGGCGACATTTAGCCAAAAACATTCAGTACTTC.